Described below is a single T cell receptor (beta chain) sequence and its context. The target antigen is unknown. The data belong to a study of human T cells and chemical hapten exposure. Study context: Donors were sensitized with 2% DPC on the upper inner arm. The variation in per-sample TCR yields arose mainly from small differences in pooled library volumes.

This CDR3 comprises 15 residues. Between the trimmed V and J ends, which lost 0 bases and 7 bases, there was a span of 16 bases. Germline V gene sequence: CDR1 LGHDT, CDR2 YNNKEL (reference sequence). Regarding the study as a whole: High-frequency TCRs, those above 1 in 1000, stayed the same after DPC sensitization.

Time point here: patch test 3, about 24 weeks after DPC sensitization. Sample treatment: therapeutic diphenylcyclopropenone sensitization with weekly scalp DPC. TCRdb called the RACE reads again in MiXCR, with one record for every CDR3 protein. Of about 76,000 distinct CDR3 sequences in the sample, approximately 12% are singletons; the top ten hold approximately 5%. The receptor comes from a woman in her forties or fifties with alopecia areata. Some clones in this sample may be carry-over from other donors' samples. This rearrangement joins TRBV3-1 to TRBJ2-7, with D uncertain. The material was whole blood, obtained in connection with sensitization to the hapten diphenylcyclopropenone (DPC). CDR3 nucleotides: TGTGCCAGCAGCCAAGAGAACATTAAGGGTGGAGAGCAGTACTTC. The encoded protein is CASSQENIKGGEQYF.